Shown below are 32 T cell receptor beta chains from a single sample sequenced in a study of identical twins' blood T cells. From the 5' RACE reads, TCRdb called clonotypes with MiXCR, one entry per CDR3 protein. Of 350,000 to 400,000 distinct CDR3 sequences in the sample, 28% are singletons; the top ten hold roughly 6.1%. Sequences were obtained from PBMCs. Receptors were obtained from a woman aged 18 to 55 in good health.

V gene TRBV9 combines with J gene TRBJ2-1; D is unresolved. V was cut by 4 bases and J by 0 bases, with 17 bases left in between. Germline V gene lookup returns CDR1 SGDLS and CDR2 YYNGEE. This CDR3 has 17 residues. This chain's CDR3 is CASSQNRFSSSYNEQFF. The CDR3 DNA reads as TGTGCCAGCAGCCAAAACCGTTTCTCGAGCTCCTACAATGAGCAGTTCTTC.

A few counts support this clonotype. This chain uses TRBV5-1 with TRBJ2-1; no reliable D call. Trimming pared 7 bases from V and 0 bases from J, leaving 14 bases between. Germline assignment: CDR1 SGHRS and CDR2 YFSETQ. The CDR3 spans 15 residues. In DNA, the CDR3 is TGCGCCAGCCGCCCTCCGGGTGACTCCTACAATGAGCAGTTCTTC. Amino acids: CASRPPGDSYNEQFF.

A word on this clonotype: A junction end diverges from the germline sequence, so it may reflect a read error. The gene calls are TRBV3-1 and TRBJ1-3; D unclear. Germline V gives CDR1 LGHDT, CDR2 YNNKEL (reference sequence). The CDR3 length is 16 residues. CDR3 region: CASSKEGGFYGNTIYF. DNA for the CDR3: TGTGCCAGCAGCAAAGAGGGAGGTTTTTACGGAAACACCATATATTTT.

The chain is built from TRBV11-2 and TRBJ2-3; no clear D gene. Trimming stripped 2 bases from V and 2 bases from J, with 8 bases between. Germline V gene lookup returns CDR1 SGHAT and CDR2 FQNNGV. The CDR3 runs to 14 residues. CDR3 sequence: CASSLSPYTDTQYF. CDR3 sequence (DNA): TGTGCCAGCAGCTTAAGCCCCTACACAGATACGCAGTATTTT.

This clonotype was found a few times. This chain joins TRBV20-1 and TRBJ1-3, with no clear D. The V end was cut by 4 bases, the J end by 3 bases, with 4 bases between. The germline gives CDR1 DFQATT, CDR2 SNEGSKA (reference sequence). This CDR3 has 11 residues. CDR3 sequence: CSANDGNTIYF. CDR3 sequence (DNA): TGCAGTGCTAACGATGGAAACACCATATATTTT.

This clonotype was observed many times. In nucleotides, the CDR3 is TGTGCCATCACTGCGGGGGAGACGAACACCGGGGAGCTGTTTTTT. This translates into CAITAGETNTGELFF. This sequence joins TRBV10-3 and TRBJ2-2; 7 bases agree with TRBD2. The CDR3 loop spans 15 amino acids. Germline lookup yields CDR1 ENHRY and CDR2 SYGVKD. V shed 7 bases, J shed 0 bases, and the junction held 5 bases outside the gene matches.

This clonotype was recorded many times. The chain has TRBV2 and TRBJ1-1; 9 bases map to TRBD1. The germline V gene has CDR1 SNHLY and CDR2 FYNNEI. Trimming cost V 2 bases and J 8 bases; bases outside gene matches: 3. The CDR3 is 13 residues long. For the CDR3, the DNA is TGTGCCAGCAGTGAACTAGGGACAGGGGAAGCTTTCTTT. Translation gives CASSELGTGEAFF.

The chain has TRBV27 and TRBJ2-3; maybe TRBD2 (6 bases). Germline loops: CDR1 MNHEY, CDR2 SMNVEV (reference sequence). This CDR3 region has 12 residues. V lost 5 bases to trimming and J lost 12 bases, with 15 bases between them. In DNA form, the CDR3 reads TGTGCCAGCAGTGGGCCGGGAGTATCACAGTATTTT. It yields the protein CASSGPGVSQYF.

This clonotype occurred many times. The chain links TRBV3-1 to TRBJ2-5; no firm D call. The CDR3 length is 14 residues. CDR1 and CDR2 (germline): LGHDT, YNNKEL (reference sequence). V lost 4 bases and J lost 2, with 11 bases in between. Written as DNA, the CDR3 is TGTGCCAGCAGCCGTTCGGACGTTCAAGAGACCCAGTACTTC. The encoded protein is CASSRSDVQETQYF.

A note on this clonotype: Its ends do not fully match the called genes, so a read error is possible. The chain combines TRBV20-1 with TRBJ2-3; D may be TRBD2 (6 bases). Germline V gives CDR1 DFQATT, CDR2 SNEGSKA (reference sequence). The CDR3 loop spans 14 amino acids. The chain's CDR3 is CIASVTASTDTQYF. In DNA form, the CDR3 reads TGCATTGCTAGCGTGACAGCAAGCACAGATACGCAGTATTTT.

This clonotype was counted a few times. The chain employs TRBV9 and TRBJ1-2; weak D call: TRBD1 (5 bases). This CDR3 has 15 amino acids. The V gene lost 2 bases and the J gene lost 7 bases, with 18 bases spanning the gap. Germline V gene data show CDR1 as SGDLS and CDR2 as YYNGEE. The CDR3, as DNA: TGTGCCAGCAGCGTTTTCGGGGGATCGGCCTCTGGCTACACCTTC. This sequence encodes CASSVFGGSASGYTF.

The chain joins TRBV18 to TRBJ1-5; D is undetermined. The germline CDR1 and CDR2 sequences are KGHSH and LQKENI. Between the trimmed V and J ends, which lost 1 base and 4 bases, there was a span of 5 bases. The CDR3 runs to 13 residues. CDR3 sequence reads: CASSPHVNQPQHF. The CDR3 nucleotides are TGTGCCAGCTCACCACATGTAAATCAGCCCCAGCATTTT.

This clonotype was detected a few times. This chain links TRBV20-1 with TRBJ2-2; D might be TRBD1 or TRBD2, each matching 5 bases. The V gene's germline CDR1 is DFQATT and CDR2 SNEGSKA (reference sequence). The V end lost 5 bases, the J end lost 5 bases, and 9 bases lay between the germline ends. The CDR3 is made up of 12 amino acids. CDR3 nucleotides: TGCAGTGCTTGGGGGAAGACCGGGGAGCTGTTTTTT. Amino acid sequence: CSAWGKTGELFF.

The genes are TRBV5-1 and TRBJ1-1; D is unresolved. Germline V gene sequence: CDR1 SGHRS, CDR2 YFSETQ. This CDR3 has 13 amino acids. Trimming shortened V by 4 bases and J by 3 bases, and 10 bases separated the two germline ends. CDR3 region: CASSTSADTEAFF. The CDR3 nucleotides read TGCGCCAGCAGCACAAGTGCTGACACTGAAGCTTTCTTT.

The chain carries TRBV30 and TRBJ1-4; 7 bases agree with TRBD1. CDR1 GTSNPN and CDR2 SVGIG come from the germline V gene (reference sequence). This CDR3 has 14 amino acids. V dropped 4 bases and J dropped 7; count of bases not matched to a gene: 9. The CDR3 here is CAWTMGQTIEKLFF. As DNA, the CDR3 is TGTGCCTGGACTATGGGACAGACGATTGAAAAACTGTTTTTT.

This clonotype was observed many times. V usage is TRBV21-1 and J usage is TRBJ2-3; TRBD1, the table's D call, was not compared with the DNA. TRBV21-1 is marked as a pseudogene. The CDR3 covers 15 residues. CDR3 bases: TGTGCCAGCAGCAAAATGGGCAGGGAAGAAGCTACGCAGTATTTT. It yields the protein CASSKMGREEATQYF.

This chain uses TRBV11-2 with TRBJ2-1; D remains ambiguous. The CDR3 is 13 amino acids. The V and J ends lost 4 bases and 4 bases respectively, with 8 bases between them. CDR1 is SGHAT, CDR2 FQNNGV, per germline. The CDR3 sequence is CASSSPRYNEQFF. CDR3 sequence (DNA): TGTGCCAGCAGCTCCCCTAGGTACAATGAGCAGTTCTTC. Full variable domain (remainder filled in from reference TRBV11-2 and TRBJ2-1): EAGVAQSPRYKIIEKRQSVAFWCNPISGHATLYWYQQILGQGPKLLIQFQNNGVVDDSQLPKDRFSAERLKGVDSTLKIQPAKLEDSAVYLCASSSPRYNEQFFGPGTRLTVL.

A word on this clonotype: Its ends do not fully match the called genes, so a read error is possible. The chain is built from TRBV5-1 and TRBJ2-1, with TRBD2 as a possible D gene (5 bases). CDR1 is SGHRS and CDR2 is YFSETQ in the germline V gene. This CDR3 is 13 amino acids long. The CDR3 region has the DNA TGCGCCAGCAGCTTGGGGTACGGGAATGAGCGGTTCTTC. This encodes CASSLGYGNERFF. The full variable domain, its missing parts supplied by reference TRBV5-1 and TRBJ2-1, is KAGVTQTPRYLIKTRGQQVTLSCSPISGHRSVSWYQQTPGQGLQFLFEYFSETQRNKGNFPGRFSGRQFSNSRSEMNVSTLELGDSALYLCASSLGYGNERFFGPGTRLTVL.

The V and J genes are TRBV9 and TRBJ2-7; D is possibly TRBD2 (6 bases). This CDR3 has 13 residues. CDR1 is SGDLS and CDR2 is YYNGEE in the germline V gene. V was pared by 7 bases and J by 0 bases, with 11 bases between. In DNA form, the CDR3 reads TGTGCCAGCTCTAGCGCGTACTCCTACGAGCAGTACTTC. It codes for CASSSAYSYEQYF. The full variable domain, rest sourced from reference TRBV9 and TRBJ2-7, is DSGVTQTPKHLITATGQRVTLRCSPRSGDLSVYWYQQSLDQGLQFLIQYYNGEERAKGNILERFSAQQFPDLHSELNLSSLELGDSALYFCASSSAYSYEQYFGPGTRLTVT.

The chain is built from TRBV6-2 or TRBV6-3 and TRBJ2-1; D is possibly TRBD1 (6 bases). This CDR3 comprises 15 residues. V dropped 0 bases and J dropped 2 bases, with 8 bases sitting between them. The V gene's germline CDR1 is MNHEY and CDR2 SVGEGT. DNA of the CDR3: TGTGCCAGCAGTTACTCGGCAGGGGCCTACAATGAGCAGTTCTTC. Protein product: CASSYSAGAYNEQFF.

The gene calls are TRBV11-1 and TRBJ1-2; D might be TRBD1 (6 bases). Per the germline V gene, CDR1 is SGHAT and CDR2 is FQDESV (reference sequence). The CDR3 totals 14 residues. V was cut by 5 bases and J by 5 bases, with 15 bases left in between. This CDR3 reads CASSPGQRLYGYTF. The DNA for the CDR3 is TGTGCCAGCAGCCCTGGACAGAGGCTTTATGGCTACACCTTC. The variable domain in full, with the rest retrieved from reference TRBV11-1 and TRBJ1-2, is EAEVAQSPRYKITEKSQAVAFWCDPISGHATLYWYRQILGQGPELLVQFQDESVVDDSQLPKDRFSAERLKGVDSTLKIQPAELGDSAMYLCASSPGQRLYGYTFGSGTRLTVV.

The J gene is TRBJ1-2, the V gene TRBV9, with D maybe TRBD1 (5 bases). Germline V gives CDR1 SGDLS, CDR2 YYNGEE. The V gene lost 7 bases and the J gene lost 4 bases, with 23 bases spanning the gap. This CDR3 comprises 16 residues. CDR3 sequence reads: CASGGVLADGGYGYTF. The CDR3 DNA reads as TGTGCCAGCGGCGGAGTCCTAGCTGATGGGGGCTATGGCTACACCTTC.

This clonotype appeared a few times. The chain carries TRBV19 and TRBJ1-2; TRBD1 might be the D (6 bases). This CDR3 region has 15 residues. Germline V lookup: CDR1 LNHDA, CDR2 SQIVND (reference sequence). The V end was cut by 3 bases, the J end by 2 bases, with 13 bases between. The CDR3 is CASSMGAGTNYGYTF. DNA of the CDR3: TGTGCCAGTAGTATGGGGGCAGGGACGAACTATGGCTACACCTTC.

This chain connects TRBV12-5 to TRBJ1-3; perhaps TRBD1 as D (5 bases). The length of the CDR3 is 14 residues. CDR1 LGHNT and CDR2 FRNRAP come from the germline V gene. Trimming cost V 5 bases and J 4 bases, with 12 bases left between them. The CDR3 nucleotides are TGTGCTAGTGGTGACAGCACATTGGGAAACACCATATATTTT. It codes for CASGDSTLGNTIYF.

In this sample, this clonotype turned up once. The chain has TRBV5-4 and TRBJ2-1; TRBD1 matches 7 bases. Germline assignment: CDR1 SGHNT and CDR2 YYREEE (reference sequence). There are 16 residues in the CDR3. The V and J ends lost 4 bases and 0 bases, in that order; junction bases with no gene match: 7. CDR3 amino acids: CASSPDRVGSYNEQFF. CDR3 DNA sequence: TGTGCCAGCAGCCCTGACAGGGTCGGCTCCTACAATGAGCAGTTCTTC. The full variable domain, completed using reference TRBV5-4 and TRBJ2-1, is ETGVTQSPTHLIKTRGQQVTLRCSSQSGHNTVSWYQQALGQGPQFIFQYYREEENGRGNFPPRFSGLQFPNYSSELNVNALELDDSALYLCASSPDRVGSYNEQFFGPGTRLTVL.

V is TRBV20-1 and J is TRBJ1-2; D is uncertain. The CDR3 is 12 amino acids. The germline CDR1 and CDR2 sequences are DFQATT and SNEGSKA (reference sequence). Between the trimmed V and J ends, which lost 4 bases and 4 bases, there was a span of 10 bases. The CDR3 spells CSANDGFYGYTF. CDR3 nucleotides: TGCAGTGCTAATGACGGGTTCTATGGCTACACCTTC.

The rearrangement uses TRBV18 and TRBJ2-7, with a possible D match to TRBD2 (6 bases). The CDR3 has 16 amino acids. V gave up 4 bases and J gave up 4 bases, with 20 bases separating them. Germline assignment: CDR1 KGHSH and CDR2 LQKENI. In DNA, the CDR3 is TGTGCCAGCTCACAAACCGGGAGCAACGAGAGGTACGAGCAGTACTTC. Amino acid sequence: CASSQTGSNERYEQYF.

This clonotype has a handful of counts. This chain uses TRBV20-1 with TRBJ2-6; D remains unclear. CDR1 is DFQATT, CDR2 SNEGSKA, per germline (reference sequence). The V and J ends lost 5 bases and 4 bases respectively, with 15 bases between them. The CDR3 extends over 15 amino acids. The CDR3 region is CSAPPLGLGANVLTF. In DNA, the CDR3 is TGCAGTGCTCCCCCTCTCGGGTTGGGGGCCAACGTCCTGACTTTC.

This clonotype has only a few counts. V and J are TRBV7-9 and TRBJ2-4, with D perhaps TRBD2 (5 bases). Germline V gives CDR1 SEHNR, CDR2 FQNEAQ (reference sequence). The CDR3 is 15 residues long. With 5 bases removed from V and 0 bases from J, the gap between germline ends came to 11 bases. This CDR3 reads CASSPGLLAKNIQYF. CDR3 nucleotide sequence: TGTGCCAGCAGCCCAGGACTTCTAGCCAAAAACATTCAGTACTTC.

Only a few counts were recorded for this clonotype. With a much larger clone just one base away, this may be a read error. The chain carries TRBV29-1 and TRBJ2-1; perhaps TRBD1 as D (6 bases). Germline values: CDR1 SQVTM, CDR2 ANQGSEA. The CDR3 totals 13 residues. CDR3 loop: CSFEARGYNEQFF. In DNA, the CDR3 is TGCAGCTTTGAGGCCAGGGGATACAATGAGCAGTTCTTC.

J is TRBJ2-1 and V is TRBV20-1; 7 nucleotides match TRBD2. This CDR3 region has 18 residues. V was pared by 1 base and J by 0 bases, with 12 bases of the junction left unmatched. Germline V gene data show CDR1 as DFQATT and CDR2 as SNEGSKA (reference sequence). The DNA for the CDR3 is TGCAGTGCTAGAGTCCGCGGGAGTCACAAACACTCCTACAATGAGCAGTTCTTC. This translates into CSARVRGSHKHSYNEQFF.

This clonotype was observed a handful of times. V usage is TRBV21-1 and J usage is TRBJ1-5. TRBV21-1 is a listed pseudogene. This CDR3 comprises 16 residues. The chain's CDR3 is CASIPPGTYSNQPQHF. CDR3 DNA: TGTGCCAGCATCCCGCCGGGCACCTATAGCAATCAGCCCCAGCATTTT.